This T cell receptor beta chain emerged from a study of CD8 T cells in ankylosing spondylitis. This clonotype was counted many times. No antigen is known for it. With molecular barcodes, quantitative 5'-RACE was used to make the TCR beta libraries. One entry per CDR3 protein, called by TCRdb with MiXCR from the 5' RACE reads. The table includes about 440,000 distinct CDR3 sequences, over 15% detected once. General study results and limits: Fewer than ten highly homologous variants made up a TCR beta motif that seemed to typify ankylosing spondylitis blood.

Trimming removed 0 bases from V and 3 bases from J; junction bases left unmatched: 1. Germline CDR1 is DFQATT and CDR2 is SNEGSKA (reference sequence). CDR3 size: 13 residues. The TCR sequence derives from a male donor with ankylosing spondylitis. The genes are TRBV20-1 and TRBJ2-5; TRBD2 agrees at 7 bases. Source material: blood, either unsorted or a sorted T cell fraction (not recorded which). This CDR3 is CSAREGREETQYF. CDR3 sequence (DNA): TGCAGTGCTAGAGAAGGGAGGGAAGAGACCCAGTACTTC.